Here is one T cell receptor (beta chain) with its context. Its antigen is as yet unknown. The record originates from a study of T-cell reconstitution after alpha-beta-depleted transplantation in children. Study-wide findings and caveats: Reports say that about two months after transplant, the alpha-beta T cells came out of several hundred graft clones that had expanded. The main origin of T-cell counts and diversity one year after transplant was newly produced T cells.

This CDR3 has 12 residues. V was shortened by 2 bases and J by 6 bases, with 8 bases between the two germline ends. CDR1 is LGHDT and CDR2 is YNNKEL in the germline V gene (reference sequence). Unique molecular identifiers were used to barcode this TCRbeta library. TCRdb processed the PCR reads anew with MiXCR; each CDR3 protein has one entry. The table has 540,000 or so distinct CDR3 sequences, roughly 23% seen once; the top ten hold less than 15%. The TCR comes from a boy under two years old who had a stem cell transplant for acute myeloid leukemia, so the T cells may come from the graft donor. The specimen was PBMCs, mostly from graft donor cells, collected 360 days after TCRalphabeta/CD19-depleted stem cell transplant. This chain joins TRBV3-1 and TRBJ2-7, with D possibly TRBD2 on 5 matching bases. The CDR3 here is CASSQTSFEQYF. In nucleotides, the CDR3 is TGTGCCAGCAGCCAAACTAGTTTCGAGCAGTACTTC.